Only a few counts were recorded for the clone carrying this T cell receptor beta chain. The antigen is unknown. This entry is derived from a study of T cells in Graves' hyperthyroidism and ophthalmopathy. Investigators excluded patients with uncontrolled infection, other autoimmune disease, pregnancy or lactation. The CDR3 is 14 residues long. The ends were cut back, 4 bases at V and 2 bases at J, with 12 bases in the middle. Germline loops: CDR1 SGHVS, CDR2 FQNEAQ. RNA transcripts yielded amplified TCR beta CDR3 regions. When the TCR CDR3 underwent first-round RT-PCR, the HTBI primer set was used. TCRdb ran MiXCR on the multiplex PCR reads and lists one entry per CDR3 protein. Among 350,000 to 400,000 distinct CDR3 sequences listed, 15% were seen once. Points from the study as a whole: Blood also held most thyroid clonotypes expanded beyond 0.001. The authors' 13 V-J model separated ophthalmopathy from stable hyperthyroidism.

The origin of this receptor is a woman under 40 with Graves' hyperthyroidism. This sequence joins TRBV7-8 and TRBJ2-7; TRBD2 is a possible D gene (5 bases). The sample taken for sequencing was blood. The DNA for the CDR3 is TGTGCCAGCAGCTCCACTAGGGTCACCTACGAGCAGTACTTC. Translating gives CASSSTRVTYEQYF.